One and the same sample provided the 7 T cell receptor beta chains below, sequenced in a study of T cells in Graves' hyperthyroidism and ophthalmopathy. RNA transcripts yielded amplified TCR beta CDR3 regions. The study used the HTBI primer set for a first-round RT-PCR of the TCR CDR3. A single record per CDR3 protein comes from TCRdb applying MiXCR to the multiplex PCR reads. The sample carries 600,000 to 700,000 distinct CDR3 sequences, roughly 46% recorded once. Input material: peripheral blood or thyroid tissue (not recorded which). These receptors all stem from an adult man with Graves' disease, either hyperthyroidism or ophthalmopathy (not recorded which).

This clonotype has only a few counts. The chain joins TRBV6-5 to TRBJ1-2, with D possibly being TRBD1 (6 bases). Germline values: CDR1 MNHEY, CDR2 SVGAGI. The CDR3 loop spans 14 amino acids. V lost 5 bases and J 6 bases, leaving 16 bases between the germline ends. The chain's CDR3 is CASSPWGAENGYTF. DNA for the CDR3: TGTGCCAGCAGTCCCTGGGGGGCTGAGAATGGCTACACCTTC.

This clonotype showed up just a few times. The V and J genes are TRBV2 and TRBJ1-2, with a tentative D call TRBD1 (5 bases). V was clipped by 1 base and J by 3 bases, with 12 bases between them. The CDR3 has 15 amino acids. Germline CDR1 reads SNHLY; CDR2 reads FYNNEI. CDR3: CASSEVGASDYGYTF. In DNA form, the CDR3 reads TGTGCCAGCAGTGAAGTCGGGGCAAGCGACTATGGCTACACCTTC.

This clonotype was picked up many times. The genes are TRBV2 and TRBJ1-1; D not resolved. The CDR3 sequence is 11 residues long. Germline loops: CDR1 SNHLY, CDR2 FYNNEI. V lost 8 bases and J 2 bases, leaving 6 bases between the germline ends. This CDR3 is CASDLNTEAFF. CDR3 DNA sequence: TGTGCCAGCGACCTTAACACTGAAGCTTTCTTT.

This clonotype was detected ten times or more. This sequence joins TRBV20-1 and TRBJ2-5; D not certain. Trimming removed 1 base at V and 5 bases at J, with 11 bases between. The germline V gene encodes CDR1 DFQATT and CDR2 SNEGSKA (reference sequence). The CDR3 spans 13 residues. The CDR3 coding sequence is TGCAGTGCTAGAGGAGAAGTCGACGAGACCCAGTACTTC. It yields the protein CSARGEVDETQYF.

This clonotype was counted a few times. The chain has TRBV10-3 and TRBJ2-7, with a weak D call TRBD2 (6 bases). This CDR3 has 14 residues. Germline V CDR1 and CDR2: ENHRY, SYGVKD. With 7 bases removed from V and 1 base from J, the gap between germline ends came to 14 bases. The CDR3 DNA is TGTGCCATCAACCCGGGGGTTTCTTCCTACGAGCAGTACTTC. Translating it yields CAINPGVSSYEQYF.

The rearrangement links TRBV7-9 to TRBJ2-7, with TRBD2 identical over 8 bases. CDR3 length equals 15 residues. V lost 5 bases to trimming and J lost 0 bases; unmatched junction nucleotides: 6. Germline V gene data show CDR1 as SEHNR and CDR2 as FQNEAQ (reference sequence). The chain's CDR3 is CASSGLAGLSYEQYF. The CDR3 DNA is TGTGCCAGCAGCGGCCTAGCGGGTCTCTCCTACGAGCAGTACTTC.

This chain joins TRBV20-1 and TRBJ1-1; D is uncertain. From germline, CDR1 is DFQATT and CDR2 SNEGSKA (reference sequence). V was cut by 0 bases and J by 0 bases, with 11 bases left in between. The CDR3 consists of 15 residues. CDR3 DNA: TGCAGTGCTAGAGATCCCGGGGTAATGAACACTGAAGCTTTCTTT. This sequence encodes CSARDPGVMNTEAFF.